The 10 T cell receptor beta chains reported below all come from one sample, sequenced in a study of shared clonotypes between healthy human individuals. TCRdb's copy holds only in-frame clones and misses some; the assay was immunoSEQ multiplex PCR. In the table there are approximately 530,000 clones, 90% to 96% of which are singletons. The material sequenced was naive CD4+ T cells sorted from blood. Subset reported: CD45RA+ positively selected. These receptors all stem from a woman aged 25 to 39 in good health.

The chain recombines TRBV5-1 with TRBJ1-1, with D possibly matching TRBD1 (5 bases). Germline lookup yields CDR1 SGHRS and CDR2 YFSETQ. The length of the CDR3 is 16 residues. Trimming removed 1 base at V and 5 bases at J, with 18 bases between. CDR3: CASSLPSGGVGTEAFF. In DNA form, the CDR3 reads TGCGCCAGCAGCTTGCCCTCCGGGGGAGTAGGGACTGAAGCTTTCTTT.

V is TRBV18 and J is TRBJ2-7; tentative D call: TRBD2 (7 bases). The CDR3 is 14 residues long. Germline-derived CDR1 and CDR2 are KGHSH and LQKENI. Trimming shortened V by 4 bases and J by 3 bases, and 13 bases separated the two germline ends. CDR3 amino acids: CASSQAGTIYEQYF. CDR3 in DNA: TGTGCCAGCTCACAAGCGGGGACAATCTACGAGCAGTACTTC.

The chain combines TRBV2 with TRBJ1-4; D is ambiguous. This CDR3 has 14 amino acids. Germline V gives CDR1 SNHLY, CDR2 FYNNEI. Trimming left V 4 bases short and J 10 bases short, with 16 bases between. CDR3 DNA sequence: TGTGCCAGCAGTGGGGAGTACAGAGTTGGAAAACTGTTTTTT. Translating gives CASSGEYRVGKLFF.

This chain joins TRBV5-4 and TRBJ2-2, with 8 positions matching TRBD2. The CDR3 contains 17 residues. Germline CDR1 is SGHNT and CDR2 is YYREEE (reference sequence). Trimming took 4 bases from V and 6 from J; bases not matched to a gene: 14. The CDR3 here is CASSPGGGTSRAGELFF. CDR3 in DNA: TGTGCCAGCAGCCCCGGCGGCGGGACTAGTCGCGCCGGGGAGCTGTTTTTT.

The chain carries TRBV7-9 and TRBJ2-1; 10 bases map to TRBD2. Looked up from germline, CDR1 is SEHNR and CDR2 is FQNEAQ (reference sequence). V was clipped by 4 bases and J by 5 bases; unmatched bases: 8. The CDR3 extends over 16 amino acids. CDR3 DNA: TGTGCCAGCAGCTCCCGAGGACTAGCGGAGAACAATGAGCAGTTCTTC. The encoded protein is CASSSRGLAENNEQFF. The entire variable domain, with the rest obtained from reference TRBV7-9 and TRBJ2-1, is as follows: DTGVSQNPRHKITKRGQNVTFRCDPISEHNRLYWYRQTLGQGPEFLTYFQNEAQLEKSRLLSDRFSAERPKGSFSTLEIQRTEQGDSAMYLCASSSRGLAENNEQFFGPGTRLTVL.

The chain uses TRBV28 and TRBJ2-5; TRBD1 is a possible D gene (7 bases). The J call may be incorrect, as the DNA end agrees better with TRBJ2-7. Per germline, CDR1 MDHEN and CDR2 SYDVKM. The CDR3 spans 15 residues. CDR3 sequence reads: CASSQDRTKLYEQYF. The CDR3, as DNA: TGTGCCAGCAGCCAGGACAGGACTAAACTATACGAGCAGTACTTC.

This chain links TRBV11-2 with TRBJ1-5, with 11 positions matching TRBD1. V lost 5 bases to trimming and J lost 4 bases; unmatched junction nucleotides: 13. CDR3 size: 18 residues. Germline CDR1 is SGHAT and CDR2 is FQNNGV. The CDR3 DNA reads TGTGCCAGCAGCAAGGACAGGGGGCTTCTGTCTTCAAATCAGCCCCAGCATTTT. Protein product: CASSKDRGLLSSNQPQHF.

The rearrangement joins TRBV11-3 to TRBJ2-1; tentatively, D is TRBD2 (5 bases). From germline, CDR1 is SGHNT and CDR2 YENEEA. The V and J ends lost 10 bases and 8 bases respectively, with 21 bases between them. The CDR3 has 14 amino acids. The CDR3 nucleotides read TGTGCCACCGAAAGCGGAATCGGTCTCCATGAGCAGTTCTTC. This codes for CATESGIGLHEQFF. Together with reference TRBV11-3 and TRBJ2-1, the CDR3 gives the full variable domain: EAGVVQSPRYKIIEKKQPVAFWCNPISGHNTLYWYLQNLGQGPELLIRYENEEAVDDSQLPKDRFSAERLKGVDSTLKIQPAELGDSAVYLCATESGIGLHEQFFGPGTRLTVL.

The V and J genes are TRBV28 and TRBJ2-2; D unclear. The CDR3 contains 13 residues. Germline assignment: CDR1 MDHEN and CDR2 SYDVKM. Between the trimmed V and J ends, which lost 7 bases and 5 bases, there was a span of 11 bases. CDR3 sequence: CASTLDRTGELFF. CDR3 in DNA: TGTGCCAGCACTCTAGACCGTACCGGGGAGCTGTTTTTT.

The DNA for the CDR3 is TGTGCCAGCAAGGACAGGGAAGGGAGGACTGAAGCTTTCTTT. Its translation is CASKDREGRTEAFF. The rearrangement links TRBV2 to TRBJ1-1; 8 bases fit TRBD1. The V gene end was trimmed by 7 bases and the J gene end by 5 bases; junction bases not matched to a gene: 9. The CDR3 loop spans 14 amino acids. Germline V gene data show CDR1 as SNHLY and CDR2 as FYNNEI.